This T cell receptor (beta chain) originates from a study of CD8 T cells in ankylosing spondylitis. Whole-study findings and limits: In ankylosing spondylitis patients, matched synovial fluid reportedly showed significant enrichment of disease-linked clones.

Quantitative 5'-RACE with molecular barcodes was used to make the TCR beta libraries. TCRdb independently ran MiXCR on the 5' RACE reads; one entry per CDR3 protein. The data show 120,000 to 150,000 distinct CDR3 sequences, with about 8% seen just once and 7.3% held by the top ten. This clonotype has at least ten counts. Antigen specificity is unknown. Germline V lookup: CDR1 ENHRY, CDR2 SYGVKD. The CDR3 is made up of 13 amino acids. Trimming stripped 11 bases from V and 0 bases from J, with 13 bases between. The source material was synovial fluid, either unsorted or a sorted T cell fraction (not recorded which). The TCR comes from a male donor with ankylosing spondylitis. The chain combines TRBV10-3 with TRBJ1-1, with a weak D call TRBD1 (6 bases). CDR3 sequence reads: CASKTGLNTEAFF. CDR3 DNA: TGTGCCTCCAAGACAGGTTTGAACACTGAAGCTTTCTTT.